These T cell receptor beta chains were read from a single sample in a study of blood T cells in healthy people across ages. Each CDR3 protein is one row after TCRdb ran MiXCR on the 5' RACE reads. The table records about 1,400,000 distinct CDR3 sequences, 59% of them present only once. The sample was blood. The source is a man younger than 35 in good health. Both conserved end residues are part of each CDR3. A D gene is named only where the DNA matches it firmly. Clone size is stated in some rows and not others, as once, few, many or a class when expanded.

J gene: TRBJ2-3; D gene: -; V gene: TRBV14; clone size: few; CDR3 protein: CASSQPTGRADTQYF; CDR3 DNA: TGTGCCAGCAGCCAGCCAACAGGGAGAGCAGATACGCAGTATTTT
J gene: TRBJ2-1; D gene: -; V gene: TRBV20-1; clone size: -; CDR3 protein: CSANGVGNEQFF; CDR3 DNA: TGCAGTGCTAATGGTGTCGGTAATGAGCAGTTCTTC
J gene: TRBJ2-7; D gene: -; V gene: TRBV4-1; clone size: few; CDR3 protein: CASSHGQNYEQYF; CDR3 DNA: TGCGCCAGCAGCCATGGACAGAACTACGAGCAGTACTTC
J gene: TRBJ2-3; D gene: -; V gene: TRBV7-2; clone size: few; CDR3 protein: CASSLSSRTGTDTQYF; CDR3 DNA: TGTGCCAGCAGCTTATCCTCGCGGACAGGCACAGATACGCAGTATTTT
J gene: TRBJ2-5; D gene: TRBD2; V gene: TRBV11-2; clone size: -; CDR3 protein: CASAPISGRGQETQYF; CDR3 DNA: TGTGCCAGCGCTCCTATTAGCGGGAGAGGACAAGAGACCCAGTACTTC
J gene: TRBJ2-7; D gene: -; V gene: TRBV13; clone size: many; CDR3 protein: CASSFVGGDYEQYF; CDR3 DNA: TGTGCCAGCAGCTTCGTTGGCGGAGACTACGAGCAGTACTTC
J gene: TRBJ2-1; D gene: -; V gene: TRBV29-1; clone size: few; CDR3 protein: CSVVPGRGGNEQFF; CDR3 DNA: TGCAGCGTTGTCCCGGGCAGGGGTGGCAATGAGCAGTTCTTC
J gene: TRBJ2-5; D gene: -; V gene: TRBV3-1; clone size: -; CDR3 protein: CASSQVPDQETQYF; CDR3 DNA: TGTGCCAGCAGCCAAGTACCTGATCAAGAGACCCAGTACTTC
J gene: TRBJ2-7; D gene: -; V gene: TRBV29-1; clone size: -; CDR3 protein: CSVRAGSSSYEQYF; CDR3 DNA: TGCAGCGTTAGGGCTGGTAGTAGCTCCTACGAGCAGTACTTC
J gene: TRBJ1-4; D gene: TRBD1; V gene: TRBV7-9; clone size: once; CDR3 protein: CASSSDRGRGEKLFF; CDR3 DNA: TGTGCCAGCAGCTCGGACAGGGGTCGGGGTGAAAAACTGTTTTTT
J gene: TRBJ2-1; D gene: TRBD2; V gene: TRBV28; clone size: once; CDR3 protein: CASSPLGLAFNEQFF; CDR3 DNA: TGTGCCAGCAGTCCGTTGGGACTAGCCTTTAATGAGCAGTTCTTC